The rows below give T cell receptor beta chains drawn from one sample of a study of shared clonotypes between healthy human individuals. Produced via immunoSEQ multiplex PCR; TCRdb's table is partial and in-frame only. The sample carries over a million clones, around 97% recorded once. The specimen was naive CD4+ T cells sorted from blood. The receptors were gathered from a man aged 25-45 years in good health. CDR3s include the opening cysteine and the closing phenylalanine or tryptophan. Fields, in order: CDR3 length, V gene, J gene, CDR3 protein.

>13|TRBV11-3|TRBJ1-1
CASSLGVFTEAFF
>15|TRBV5-1|TRBJ2-5
CASSLASGYQETQYF
>16|TRBV5-1|TRBJ2-5
CASGPTVTGGGETQYF
>16|TRBV11-3|TRBJ2-7
CASSPGGSGSGYEQYF
>14|TRBV7-8|TRBJ2-1
CASSLVASLSEQFF
>19|TRBV30|TRBJ2-2
CAWIPRTSGRALNTGELFF
>13|TRBV27|TRBJ1-2
CASSLGAGYGYTF
>17|TRBV18|TRBJ1-3
CASSPPPYWGSGNTIYF
>16|TRBV15|TRBJ2-2
CATSRDLSLPGGELFF
>14|TRBV7-9|TRBJ1-1
CASSLGHQNTEAFF
>16|TRBV6-6|NA
CASSAAGTSGSYEQYF
>15|TRBV18|TRBJ2-1
CASSPVGRGYNEQFF
>15|TRBV30|TRBJ1-2
CAWSVMEVGLYGYTF
>14|TRBV9|TRBJ1-4
CASATGRLQEKLFF
>13|TRBV6-4|TRBJ2-1
CASSVLEGNEQFF
>14|TRBV2|TRBJ2-3
CASSAGPPGDTQYF
>18|TRBV14|TRBJ2-1
CASSQDRGGLEGYNEQFF
>12|TRBV29-1|TRBJ2-7
CSAGLSSYEQYF
>18|TRBV15|TRBJ2-7
CATSREGYPVERIYEQYF
>15|TRBV7-2|TRBJ2-2
CASSLAQLNTGELFF
>13|TRBV19|TRBJ2-3
CASSGGVTDTQYF
>15|TRBV2|TRBJ1-2
CASSSGQDWNYGYTF